This TCR beta chain was sequenced in a study of neurological immune-mediated disorders. The method for making cDNA was 5'RACE, and it used 10-nucleotide random UMIs. TCRdb re-analysed the 5' RACE reads in MiXCR, keeping a single row per CDR3 protein. The sample holds 65,000 to 80,000 distinct CDR3 sequences, 17% seen once. In its sample, this clonotype was seen many times. The CDR3 totals 14 residues. Deletions cut 5 bases from V and 1 base from J, with 9 bases between. Germline CDR1 and CDR2: SGHRS and YFSETQ. The receptor comes from a woman in her 40s in good health. The gene calls are TRBV5-1 and TRBJ2-2; D uncertain. The sequenced sample consisted of PBMCs. In nucleotides, the CDR3 is TGCGCCAGCAGGGTTCAGGAGAACACCGGGGAGCTGTTTTTT. Its translation: CASRVQENTGELFF.